These 9 T cell receptor beta chains came from one sample sequenced in a study of blood T cells in healthy people across ages. For the second PCR, which ran for about 6 to 12 cycles, a sample-barcoded 5' primer and a J-beta primer mix were used. TCRdb called the 5' RACE reads again in MiXCR, with one record for every CDR3 protein. The table has about 640,000 distinct CDR3 sequences, approximately 59% seen once. Sequenced material: blood. The receptors stem from a man aged 55 to 69 in good health.

V gene TRBV12-3 or TRBV12-4 combines with J gene TRBJ2-3; D tentatively fits TRBD1 or TRBD2 (5 bases each). This CDR3 contains 18 residues. V was trimmed by 5 bases and J by 1 base, leaving 22 bases between them. The CDR3 reads CASSPPSGQPGRTDTQYF. In nucleotides, the CDR3 is TGTGCCAGCAGTCCCCCGTCGGGGCAGCCGGGTCGCACAGATACGCAGTATTTT.

This clonotype has more than one count but fewer than ten. The genes are TRBV10-2 and TRBJ2-3, with D maybe TRBD2 (6 bases). The V and J ends lost 0 bases and 2 bases respectively, with 18 bases between them. This CDR3 comprises 18 residues. Germline V CDR1 and CDR2: WSHSY, SAAADI. In DNA, the CDR3 is TGCGCCAGCAGTGAGTCGGGGGGTGTTGTAGGAACCACAGATACGCAGTATTTT. It is translated as CASSESGGVVGTTDTQYF.

The chain carries TRBV5-1 and TRBJ2-1, with D possibly being TRBD2 (6 bases). V was cut by 4 bases and J by 1 base, with 12 bases left in between. CDR3 length equals 15 residues. Germline-derived CDR1 and CDR2 are SGHRS and YFSETQ. The DNA of the CDR3 is TGCGCCAGCAGCACGTTGGGGGGTTCCTACAATGAGCAGTTCTTC. Translation: CASSTLGGSYNEQFF.

Note on this clonotype: Given a much more abundant clone one base away, this may be a read error. The rearrangement joins TRBV29-1 to TRBJ2-4; 11 bases match TRBD2. The CDR3 loop spans 14 amino acids. CDR1 and CDR2 from the germline V gene are SQVTM and ANQGSEA. The junction had 13 bases not matched to a gene; V was cut back by 5 bases and J by 13 bases. The CDR3 spells CSVPSGGLNNEQYF. CDR3 coding DNA: TGCAGCGTTCCTAGCGGGGGGCTCAACAATGAGCAGTACTTC.

The rearrangement joins TRBV4-1 to TRBJ1-5, with D unresolved. Trimming shortened V by 0 bases and J by 6 bases, and 9 bases separated the two germline ends. The length of the CDR3 is 14 residues. CDR1 MGHRA and CDR2 YSYEKL come from the germline V gene. This CDR3 is CASSQDGGFQPQHF. As DNA, the CDR3 is TGCGCCAGCAGCCAAGATGGAGGGTTTCAGCCCCAGCATTTT.

This rearrangement joins TRBV7-2 to TRBJ2-3; no clear D gene. This CDR3 is built from 13 residues. Germline CDR1 SGHTA, CDR2 FQGNSA. With 2 bases removed from V and 5 bases from J, the gap between germline ends came to 8 bases. CDR3 DNA: TGTGCCAGCAGCTTAATGAGTGGAGATACGCAGTATTTT. Protein sequence: CASSLMSGDTQYF.

V gene TRBV12-3 or TRBV12-4 combines with J gene TRBJ2-3; 8 bases align to TRBD2. This CDR3 is 15 amino acids long. After removal of 3 bases from V and 1 base from J, the junction contained 3 bases not matched to a gene. CDR3 in DNA: TGTGCCAGCAGTTTTGTTAGCGGGGGCACAGATACGCAGTATTTT. This gives the protein CASSFVSGGTDTQYF.

The chain recombines TRBV6-5 with TRBJ2-1; D possibly corresponds to TRBD1 (6 bases). CDR3 length equals 11 residues. V was pared by 6 bases and J by 10 bases, with 10 bases between. Germline CDR1 and CDR2: MNHEY and SVGAGI. The CDR3 bases are TGTGCCAGCAGGGATACAGGGGAGCAGTTCTTC. Protein: CASRDTGEQFF.

This clonotype was seen only once. V gene TRBV5-6 combines with J gene TRBJ1-2; D is uncertain. The CDR3 extends over 17 amino acids. The germline V and J ends were trimmed by 0 bases and 4 bases, with 19 bases remaining between them. Germline CDR1 SGHDT, CDR2 YYEEEE. The CDR3 DNA follows: TGTGCCAGCAGCTTGGACGTAGGGAACAGCGTCTTCTATGGCTACACCTTC. Its translation is CASSLDVGNSVFYGYTF.